This TCR beta chain is from a study of T cells after yellow fever vaccination. From the 5' RACE reads, TCRdb called clonotypes with MiXCR, one entry per CDR3 protein. Of roughly 520,000 distinct CDR3 sequences listed, just over 20% are singletons. This clonotype was detected many times. The TCR sequence derives from a young man who received the YFV17D yellow fever vaccine. The sequencing here drew on PBMCs, taken roughly 23 days after the first yellow fever vaccination.

The CDR3 loop reads CASSLALRGGANEQFF. CDR3 coding DNA: TGTGCCAGCAGCTTAGCGTTGAGGGGGGGAGCAAATGAGCAGTTCTTC. The chain couples TRBV7-2 to TRBJ2-1; TRBD2 might be the D (7 bases). The CDR3 extends over 16 amino acids. CDR1 SGHTA and CDR2 FQGNSA come from the germline V gene. The V and J ends lost 0 bases and 7 bases respectively, with 16 bases between them.